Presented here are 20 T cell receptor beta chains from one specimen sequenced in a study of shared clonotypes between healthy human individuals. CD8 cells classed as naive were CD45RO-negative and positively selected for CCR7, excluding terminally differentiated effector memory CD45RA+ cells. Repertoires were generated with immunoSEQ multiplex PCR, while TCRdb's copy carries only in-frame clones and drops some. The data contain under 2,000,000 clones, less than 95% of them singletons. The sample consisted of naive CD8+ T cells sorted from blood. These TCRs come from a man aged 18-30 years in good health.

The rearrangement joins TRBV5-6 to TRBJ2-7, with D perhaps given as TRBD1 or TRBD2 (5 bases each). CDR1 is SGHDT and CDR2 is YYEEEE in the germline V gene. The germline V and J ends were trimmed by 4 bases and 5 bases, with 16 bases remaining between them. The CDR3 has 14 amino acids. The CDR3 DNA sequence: TGTGCCAGCAGCGCGGGTGGGGCGGCCCACGAGCAGTACTTC. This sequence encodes CASSAGGAAHEQYF.

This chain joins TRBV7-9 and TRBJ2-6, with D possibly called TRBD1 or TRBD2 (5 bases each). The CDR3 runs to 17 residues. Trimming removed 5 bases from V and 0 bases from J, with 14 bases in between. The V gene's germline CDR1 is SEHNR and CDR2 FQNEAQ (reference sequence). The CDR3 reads CASSGGRDHSGANVLTF. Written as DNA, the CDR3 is TGTGCCAGCAGCGGGGGTAGGGACCACTCTGGGGCCAACGTCCTGACTTTC.

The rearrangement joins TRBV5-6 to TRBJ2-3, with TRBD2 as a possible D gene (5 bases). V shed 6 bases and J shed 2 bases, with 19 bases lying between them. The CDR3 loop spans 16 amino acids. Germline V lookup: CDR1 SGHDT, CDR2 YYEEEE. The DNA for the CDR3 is TGTGCCAGCACCTACGATCTGGACTTTAACACAGATACGCAGTATTTT. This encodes CASTYDLDFNTDTQYF.

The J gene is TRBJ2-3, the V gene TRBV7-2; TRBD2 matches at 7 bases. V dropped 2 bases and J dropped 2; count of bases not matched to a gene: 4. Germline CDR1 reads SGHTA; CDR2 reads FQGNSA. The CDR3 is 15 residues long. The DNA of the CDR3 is TGTGCCAGCAGCTTACCTAGCGGATTCACAGATACGCAGTATTTT. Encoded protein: CASSLPSGFTDTQYF.

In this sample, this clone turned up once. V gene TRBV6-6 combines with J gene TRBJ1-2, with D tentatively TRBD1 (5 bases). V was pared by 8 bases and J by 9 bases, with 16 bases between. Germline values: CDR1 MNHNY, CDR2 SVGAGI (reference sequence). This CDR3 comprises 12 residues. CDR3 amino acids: CASLVPGPSYTF. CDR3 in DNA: TGTGCCAGCTTGGTTCCGGGACCCAGCTACACCTTC.

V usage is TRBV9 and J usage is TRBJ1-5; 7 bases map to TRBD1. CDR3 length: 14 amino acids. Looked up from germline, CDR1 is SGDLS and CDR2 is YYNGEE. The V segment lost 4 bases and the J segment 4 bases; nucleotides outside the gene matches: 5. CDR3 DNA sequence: TGTGCCAGCAGCCCTAACAGGGGTAATCAGCCCCAGCATTTT. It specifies CASSPNRGNQPQHF.

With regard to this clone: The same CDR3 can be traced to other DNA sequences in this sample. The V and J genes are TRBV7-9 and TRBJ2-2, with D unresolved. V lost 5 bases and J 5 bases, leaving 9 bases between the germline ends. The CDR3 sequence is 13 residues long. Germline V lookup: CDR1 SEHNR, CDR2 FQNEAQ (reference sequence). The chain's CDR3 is CASSSSLTGELFF. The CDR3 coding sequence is TGTGCCAGCAGCAGCTCTTTAACCGGGGAGCTGTTTTTT. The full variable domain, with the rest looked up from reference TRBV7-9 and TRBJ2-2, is DTGVSQNPRHKITKRGQNVTFRCDPISEHNRLYWYRQTLGQGPEFLTYFQNEAQLEKSRLLSDRFSAERPKGSFSTLEIQRTEQGDSAMYLCASSSSLTGELFFGEGSRLTVL.

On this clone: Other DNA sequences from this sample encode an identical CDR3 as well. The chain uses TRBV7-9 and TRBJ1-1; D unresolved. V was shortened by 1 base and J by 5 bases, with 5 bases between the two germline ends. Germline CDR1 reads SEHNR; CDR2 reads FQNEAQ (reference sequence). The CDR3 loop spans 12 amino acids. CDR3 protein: CASSLVNTEAFF. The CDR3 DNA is TGTGCCAGCAGCTTAGTCAATACTGAAGCTTTCTTT.

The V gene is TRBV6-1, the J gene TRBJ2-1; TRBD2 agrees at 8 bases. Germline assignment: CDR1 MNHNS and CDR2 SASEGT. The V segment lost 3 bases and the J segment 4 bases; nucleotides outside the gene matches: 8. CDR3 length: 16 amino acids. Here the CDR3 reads CASSDWLAGFYNEQFF. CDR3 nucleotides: TGTGCCAGCAGTGATTGGTTAGCGGGGTTTTACAATGAGCAGTTCTTC.

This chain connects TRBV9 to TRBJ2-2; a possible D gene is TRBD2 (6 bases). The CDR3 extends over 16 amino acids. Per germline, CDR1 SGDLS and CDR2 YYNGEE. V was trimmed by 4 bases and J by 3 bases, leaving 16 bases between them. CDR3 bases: TGTGCCAGCAGCCCCCCCGCGGCGGGATACACCGGGGAGCTGTTTTTT. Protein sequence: CASSPPAAGYTGELFF. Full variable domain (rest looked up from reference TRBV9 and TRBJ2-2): DSGVTQTPKHLITATGQRVTLRCSPRSGDLSVYWYQQSLDQGLQFLIQYYNGEERAKGNILERFSAQQFPDLHSELNLSSLELGDSALYFCASSPPAAGYTGELFFGEGSRLTVL.

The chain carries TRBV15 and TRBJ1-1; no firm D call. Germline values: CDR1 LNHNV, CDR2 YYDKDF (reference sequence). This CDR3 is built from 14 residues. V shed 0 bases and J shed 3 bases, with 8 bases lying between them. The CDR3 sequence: CATSRDMSDTEAFF. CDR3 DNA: TGTGCCACCAGCAGAGATATGAGTGACACTGAAGCTTTCTTT.

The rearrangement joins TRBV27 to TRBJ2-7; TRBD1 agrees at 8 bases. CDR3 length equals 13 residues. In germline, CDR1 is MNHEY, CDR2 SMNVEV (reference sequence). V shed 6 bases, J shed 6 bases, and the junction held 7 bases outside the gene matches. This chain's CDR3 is CASSPGQAGEQYF. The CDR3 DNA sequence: TGTGCCAGCAGCCCGGGACAGGCGGGCGAGCAGTACTTC.

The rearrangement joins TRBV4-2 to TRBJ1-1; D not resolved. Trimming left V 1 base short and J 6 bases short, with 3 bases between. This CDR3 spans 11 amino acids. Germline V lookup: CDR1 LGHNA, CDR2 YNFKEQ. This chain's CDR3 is CASSQVAEAFF. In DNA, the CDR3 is TGTGCCAGCAGCCAAGTAGCTGAAGCTTTCTTT.

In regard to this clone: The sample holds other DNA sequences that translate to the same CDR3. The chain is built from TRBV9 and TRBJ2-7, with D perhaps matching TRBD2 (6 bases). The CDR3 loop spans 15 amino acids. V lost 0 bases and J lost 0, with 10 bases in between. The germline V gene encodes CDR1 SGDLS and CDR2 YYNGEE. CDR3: CASSVGTGDSYEQYF. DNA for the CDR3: TGTGCCAGCAGCGTAGGGACGGGAGACTCCTACGAGCAGTACTTC.

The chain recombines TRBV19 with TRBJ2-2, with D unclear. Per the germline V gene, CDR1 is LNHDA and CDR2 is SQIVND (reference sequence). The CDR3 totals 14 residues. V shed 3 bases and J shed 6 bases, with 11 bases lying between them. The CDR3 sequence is CASSIMVESGELFF. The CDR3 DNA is TGTGCCAGTAGTATCATGGTCGAGTCCGGGGAGCTGTTTTTT.

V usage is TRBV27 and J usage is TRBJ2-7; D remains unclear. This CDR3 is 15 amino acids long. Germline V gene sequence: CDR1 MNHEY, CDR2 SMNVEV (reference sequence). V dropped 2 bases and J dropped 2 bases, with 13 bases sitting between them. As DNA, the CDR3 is TGTGCCAGCAGTTTAGCGGCCAGTACCCCCTACGAGCAGTACTTC. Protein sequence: CASSLAASTPYEQYF.

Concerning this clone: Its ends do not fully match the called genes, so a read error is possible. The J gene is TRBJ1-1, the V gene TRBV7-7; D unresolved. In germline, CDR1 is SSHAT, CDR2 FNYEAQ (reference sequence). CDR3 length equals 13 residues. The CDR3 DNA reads TGTGCTAGCAGCCGTCCCCGGGCGACTGAAGCTTTCTTT. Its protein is CASSRPRATEAFF.

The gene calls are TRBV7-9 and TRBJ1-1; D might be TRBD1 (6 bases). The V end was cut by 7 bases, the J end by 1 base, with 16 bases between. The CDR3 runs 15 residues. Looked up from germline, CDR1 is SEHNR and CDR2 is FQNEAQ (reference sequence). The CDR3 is CASTSGGTTNTEAFF. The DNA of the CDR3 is TGTGCCAGCACCTCCGGGGGGACAACGAACACTGAAGCTTTCTTT.

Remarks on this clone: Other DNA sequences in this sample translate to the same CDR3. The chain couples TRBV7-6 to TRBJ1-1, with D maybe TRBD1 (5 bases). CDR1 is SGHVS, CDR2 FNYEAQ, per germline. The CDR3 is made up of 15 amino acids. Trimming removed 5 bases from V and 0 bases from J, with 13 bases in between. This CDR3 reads CASSPGTAMNTEAFF. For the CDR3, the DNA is TGTGCCAGCAGCCCTGGGACGGCCATGAACACTGAAGCTTTCTTT.

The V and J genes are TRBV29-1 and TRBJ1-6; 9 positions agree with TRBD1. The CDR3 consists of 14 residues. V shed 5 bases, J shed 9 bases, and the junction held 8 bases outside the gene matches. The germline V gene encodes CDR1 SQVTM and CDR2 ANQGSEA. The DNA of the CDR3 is TGCAGCGTTCTGACAGGGGGTTCAAGTTCACCCCTCCACTTT. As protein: CSVLTGGSSSPLHF.